This TCR beta chain was identified in a study of shared clonotypes between healthy human individuals. CDR3 length: 13 residues. The V gene's germline CDR1 is MNHEY and CDR2 SMNVEV (reference sequence). Trimming removed 6 bases from V and 4 bases from J, with 10 bases in between. Several immunoSEQ plates held equal portions of the genomic DNA taken from each subset. The method was immunoSEQ multiplex PCR; TCRdb's version includes in-frame clones alone and lacks a portion of them. The profile shows hundreds of thousands of clones, about 91% of them singletons. Terminally differentiated effector memory CD45RA+ cells were excluded by CCR7 positive selection of CD45RO-negative cells.

This rearrangement joins TRBV27 to TRBJ2-1; no clear D gene. Sequenced: naive CD8+ T cells sorted from blood. The receptor was isolated from a man aged 30 to 45 in good health. The CDR3 here is CASRSTAYNEQFF. In nucleotides, the CDR3 is TGTGCCAGCAGATCCACAGCTTACAATGAGCAGTTCTTC.